A single sample gave rise to the 3 T cell receptor beta chains below, sequenced in a study of T cell responses to AZD1222 COVID-19 vaccine. The assay was immunoSEQ multiplex PCR, and TCRdb's table has in-frame clones only and misses some. The sample shows over 95,000 clones, approximately 88% of them seen only once. Sequencing was performed on peripheral blood, taken 28 days after the second AZD1222 dose. These receptors were obtained from an adult who received the AZD1222 COVID-19 vaccine.

V is TRBV4-2 and J is TRBJ1-1, with D unresolved. CDR3 length: 13 residues. V gave up 3 bases and J gave up 8 bases, with 13 bases separating them. CDR1 LGHNA and CDR2 YNFKEQ come from the germline V gene. CDR3 nucleotide sequence: TGTGCCAGCAGCCAGGGCAAGGTCGGGGAAGCTTTCTTT. Protein sequence: CASSQGKVGEAFF.

The chain combines TRBV4-2 with TRBJ2-3; 10 bases map to TRBD2. The trim removed 5 bases at V and 4 bases at J, leaving 3 bases unmatched. Germline V gene sequence: CDR1 LGHNA, CDR2 YNFKEQ. The CDR3 consists of 14 residues. The CDR3 reads CASSDSGGADTQYF. DNA of the CDR3: TGTGCCAGCAGCGACAGCGGGGGGGCAGATACGCAGTATTTT.

The rearrangement links TRBV5-1 to TRBJ1-6; TRBD1 might be the D (5 bases). V was trimmed by 0 bases and J by 10 bases, leaving 14 bases between them. CDR3 length: 15 amino acids. Germline lookup yields CDR1 SGHRS and CDR2 YFSETQ. CDR3: CASSLDGGGVSPLHF. DNA of the CDR3: TGCGCCAGCAGCTTGGATGGGGGTGGGGTGTCACCCCTCCACTTT.